This is a list of T cell receptor beta chains from one sample in a study of Ad26.COV2.S vaccination and SARS-CoV-2 variants. Assay: immunoSEQ multiplex PCR; the TCRdb copy retains only in-frame clones and omits some. The profile shows 450,000 to 550,000 clones, around 89% of them singletons. The specimen comprised peripheral blood, sampled in a trial of Ad26.COV2.S vaccine versus placebo. These receptors were collected from a person aged 18-60 years who received the Ad26.COV2.S COVID-19 vaccine or a placebo. The CDR3 runs from the conserved cysteine through the conserved F or W. The D gene is left open where the match is weak. Clone size appears in some rows only: once, few, many, or a class for an expanded clone.

>12|.|TRBJ1-6|TRBD1|TRBV27
CASRQGNSPLHF
TGTGCCAGTCGACAGGGTAATTCACCCCTCCACTTT
>13|.|TRBJ2-1|.|TRBV5-4
CASSLRVDNEQFF
TGTGCCAGCAGCTTGCGGGTTGATAATGAGCAGTTCTTC
>15|few|TRBJ1-2|.|TRBV28
CASRPVTGLRNGYTF
TGTGCCAGCAGACCCGTGACAGGTCTAAGGAATGGCTACACCTTC
>16|.|TRBJ1-1|.|TRBV9
CASSGGWTETNTEAFF
TGTGCCAGCAGCGGAGGGTGGACAGAGACGAACACTGAAGCTTTCTTT
>13|.|TRBJ2-1|.|TRBV30
CAWTDWGENEQFF
TGTGCCTGGACGGATTGGGGGGAGAATGAGCAGTTCTTC
>16|.|TRBJ2-7|TRBD1|TRBV18
CASSTGIPGQGFEQYF
TGTGCCAGCTCTACGGGGATACCGGGACAGGGGTTCGAGCAGTACTTC
>16|.|TRBJ2-2|TRBD1|TRBV7-8
CASSAAGGAVGGELFF
TGTGCCAGCAGCGCCGCAGGGGGCGCGGTTGGCGGGGAGCTGTTTTTT
>15|.|TRBJ2-1|TRBD2|TRBV5-1
CASSFLAGRGNEQFF
TGCGCCAGCAGCTTTTTAGCGGGGAGGGGCAATGAGCAGTTCTTC
>16|.|TRBJ2-2|.|TRBV23-1
CASSQSWGENTGELFF
TGCGCCAGCAGTCAATCCTGGGGCGAAAACACCGGGGAGCTGTTTTTT
>13|.|TRBJ2-5|.|TRBV12-3/TRBV12-4
CASSFSVQETQYF
TGTGCCAGCAGTTTTTCGGTACAAGAGACCCAGTACTTC
>16|once|TRBJ2-3|TRBD2|TRBV4-2
CASSQRGGGSKDTQYF
TGTGCCAGCAGCCAACGGGGCGGGGGGTCGAAGGATACGCAGTATTTT
>14|.|TRBJ2-7|.|TRBV27
CASSLRGISYEQYF
TGTGCCAGCAGTTTACGGGGAATTTCCTACGAGCAGTACTTC
>13|few|TRBJ2-7|.|TRBV12-3/TRBV12-4
CASSFASSYEQYF
TGTGCCAGCAGTTTCGCCAGCAGCTACGAGCAGTACTTC
>16|.|TRBJ2-3|TRBD2|TRBV5-1
CASSDGLAGSSDTQYF
TGCGCCAGCAGCGACGGACTAGCGGGATCTAGCGATACGCAGTATTTT
>18|.|TRBJ2-1|TRBD2|TRBV28
CASSPWTGTSGGGNEQFF
TGTGCCAGCAGTCCATGGACTGGGACTAGCGGAGGGGGGAATGAGCAGTTCTTC
>19|.|TRBJ2-1|.|TRBV21-1
CASSKGTGGSTGIYNEQFF
TGTGCCAGCAGCAAAGGGACAGGGGGTTCTACAGGTATTTACAATGAGCAGTTCTTC